This T cell receptor beta chain comes out of a study of radiotherapy plus CTLA-4 blockade in lung cancer. As for this clone: Its specificity is unknown.

Focal radiation with ipilimumab CTLA-4 blockade was given to patients with chemo-refractory metastatic non-small-cell lung cancer. Trimming left V 9 bases short and J 5 bases short, with 22 bases between. This CDR3 region has 15 residues. In germline, CDR1 is MGHRA, CDR2 YSYEKL. The repertoire was sequenced with immunoSEQ multiplex PCR; TCRdb's copy has only in-frame clones and lacks some. The sample lists 95,000 to 150,000 clones; 80% to 90% were seen once. Findings of the study overall: Best predicting response, reportedly, were early blood T cell clone dynamics, with interferon-beta.

Material: peripheral blood, obtained from a patient treated with radiotherapy plus ipilimumab. This TCR came from a human donor with non-small cell lung cancer that progressed on radiotherapy plus ipilimumab. V usage is TRBV4-1 and J usage is TRBJ1-2, with TRBD1 as a possible D gene (6 bases). CDR3: CASRPERQAAYGYTF. The CDR3 coding sequence is TGCGCCAGTAGGCCGGAAAGACAGGCGGCTTATGGCTACACCTTC.